These 18 T cell receptor beta chains were all obtained from the same sample, sequenced in a study of identical twins. TCRdb processed the 5' RACE reads anew with MiXCR; each CDR3 protein has one entry. The sample lists about 450,000 distinct CDR3 sequences, less than 20% seen once, with 12% in the top ten. The material sequenced was naive T cells sorted from blood. Receptor source: a man aged 50 to 60 in good health.

This sequence joins TRBV12-3 or TRBV12-4 and TRBJ2-1; 8 bases are a match to TRBD1. The length of the CDR3 is 15 residues. The V segment lost 5 bases and the J segment 7 bases; nucleotides outside the gene matches: 10. The CDR3 protein is CASSPRQGLLNEQFF. As DNA, the CDR3 is TGTGCCAGCAGTCCGAGACAGGGGCTATTGAATGAGCAGTTCTTC.

This clonotype was observed a few times. This chain links TRBV11-2 with TRBJ2-3; TRBD2 aligns across 11 bases. Germline-derived CDR1 and CDR2 are SGHAT and FQNNGV. The CDR3 extends over 18 amino acids. The ends lost 2 bases at V and 5 bases at J; junction bases unmatched: 12. CDR3 protein: CASSLRDLSGRGGDTQYF. The CDR3 nucleotides are TGTGCCAGCAGCTTACGGGATCTTAGCGGGAGGGGGGGAGATACGCAGTATTTT.

A few counts support this clonotype. The chain links TRBV12-3 or TRBV12-4 to TRBJ2-7; 8 nucleotides align to TRBD2. This CDR3 has 18 residues. With 3 bases clipped from V and 1 base from J, the junction kept 14 bases outside the gene matches. CDR3 in DNA: TGTGCCAGCAGTTTCGGGACTAGTCTACGTTTACCTTCCTACGAGCAGTACTTC. Residues: CASSFGTSLRLPSYEQYF.

This clonotype was observed many times. The CDR3 spells CASNQSRKPNYGYTF. Here the CDR3 DNA reads TGTGCCAGCAACCAGTCCCGGAAACCTAACTATGGCTACACCTTC. J is TRBJ1-2 and V is TRBV28; the D is unclear. The CDR3 is 15 residues long. V was trimmed by 7 bases and J by 0 bases, leaving 15 bases between them. The germline CDR1 and CDR2 sequences are MDHEN and SYDVKM.

This rearrangement joins TRBV7-9 to TRBJ1-4; tentative D call: TRBD1 (5 bases). The CDR3 is made up of 14 amino acids. From germline, CDR1 is SEHNR and CDR2 FQNEAQ (reference sequence). The ends were cut back, 5 bases at V and 8 bases at J, with 15 bases in the middle. CDR3 DNA: TGTGCCAGCAGCCAACGACAAGGGGCCGAAAAACTGTTTTTT. This encodes CASSQRQGAEKLFF.

This clonotype was detected a few times. V usage is TRBV12-3 or TRBV12-4 and J usage is TRBJ1-1; 7 positions match TRBD1. V lost 6 bases, J lost 8 bases, and 3 bases stayed unmatched. The CDR3 has 11 amino acids. The CDR3 loop reads CASSLTGEAFF. The DNA of the CDR3 is TGTGCCAGCAGCCTGACAGGGGAAGCTTTCTTT.

The chain links TRBV11-2 to TRBJ2-2, with D unclear. Germline values: CDR1 SGHAT, CDR2 FQNNGV. Trimming left V 11 bases short and J 8 bases short, with 12 bases between. The CDR3 consists of 11 residues. This CDR3 reads CAAKGWGELFF. The CDR3, as DNA: TGTGCCGCCAAGGGTTGGGGGGAGCTGTTTTTT.

The rearrangement joins TRBV4-2 to TRBJ1-5; unclear D gene. With 2 bases removed from V and 7 bases from J, the gap between germline ends came to 6 bases. CDR3 length: 12 residues. In germline, CDR1 is LGHNA, CDR2 YNFKEQ. CDR3 sequence (DNA): TGTGCCAGCAGCCAACCCGAGCAGCCCCAGCATTTT. Its protein is CASSQPEQPQHF.

This clonotype was seen a few times. The gene calls are TRBV20-1 and TRBJ2-7, with 11 bases that match TRBD2. CDR1 is DFQATT and CDR2 is SNEGSKA in the germline V gene (reference sequence). V gave up 6 bases and J gave up 0 bases; unmatched junction bases: 4. The CDR3 length is 14 residues. The DNA for the CDR3 is TGCAGTGCCAGACTAGCGGGAAGCTCCTACGAGCAGTACTTC. Translation: CSARLAGSSYEQYF.

This clonotype has only a few counts. This chain connects TRBV7-9 to TRBJ2-2; perhaps TRBD1 as D (6 bases). The ends were cut back, 8 bases at V and 3 bases at J, with 16 bases in the middle. This CDR3 is 15 amino acids long. Germline CDR1 reads SEHNR; CDR2 reads FQNEAQ (reference sequence). The CDR3 DNA is TGTGCCAGCGCCTTACAGGGATCCCACACCGGGGAGCTGTTTTTT. It yields the protein CASALQGSHTGELFF.

This clonotype was observed at least ten times. The gene calls are TRBV12-3 or TRBV12-4 and TRBJ2-5; 7 nucleotides match TRBD2. J lost 0 bases, V lost 5 bases, and 3 bases had no gene match. The CDR3 has 14 amino acids. CDR3 amino acids: CASSGGGYQETQYF. The CDR3 coding sequence is TGTGCCAGCAGTGGCGGGGGTTACCAAGAGACCCAGTACTTC.

This clonotype occurred a few times. The rearrangement links TRBV29-1 to TRBJ2-2; TRBD1 aligns across 7 bases. There are 14 residues in the CDR3. J was trimmed by 0 bases and V by 6 bases; bases with no gene match: 4. From germline, CDR1 is SQVTM and CDR2 ANQGSEA. DNA for the CDR3: TGCAGCGTACAGGGACAGCCGAACACCGGGGAGCTGTTTTTT. Its translation: CSVQGQPNTGELFF.

V and J are TRBV7-3 and TRBJ2-1; 10 nucleotides match TRBD2. The CDR3 extends over 14 amino acids. V shed 5 bases, J shed 6 bases, and the junction held 4 bases outside the gene matches. CDR1 and CDR2 from the germline V gene are SGHTA and FQGTGA. The CDR3 coding sequence is TGTGCCAGCAGCCCGGGACTAGCGACCAATGAGCAGTTCTTC. The encoded protein is CASSPGLATNEQFF.

There are many counts of this clonotype. The chain recombines TRBV4-2 with TRBJ2-5; D is tentatively TRBD1 or TRBD2 (5 bases each). Germline lookup yields CDR1 LGHNA and CDR2 YNFKEQ. Trimming pared 3 bases from V and 0 bases from J, leaving 20 bases between. CDR3 length: 18 amino acids. The CDR3 loop is CASSHLLGLARDQETQYF. DNA for the CDR3: TGTGCCAGCAGCCACCTTCTGGGGCTAGCTAGGGACCAAGAGACCCAGTACTTC.

This clonotype occurred a few times. The chain combines TRBV6-6 with TRBJ2-3; D is undetermined. The germline V gene encodes CDR1 MNHNY and CDR2 SVGAGI (reference sequence). V lost 2 bases and J 2 bases, leaving 2 bases between the germline ends. The CDR3 has 12 amino acids. CDR3 sequence reads: CASSYDTDTQYF. The CDR3 bases are TGTGCCAGCAGTTACGACACAGATACGCAGTATTTT.

This clonotype was seen a handful of times. The gene calls are TRBV27 and TRBJ2-2, with TRBD2 matching 8 bases. V was pared by 5 bases and J by 1 base, with 3 bases of the junction left unmatched. The CDR3 sequence is 15 residues long. The germline CDR1 and CDR2 sequences are MNHEY and SMNVEV (reference sequence). Written as DNA, the CDR3 is TGTGCCAGCAGTGTACTAGCGGTGAACACCGGGGAGCTGTTTTTT. Protein: CASSVLAVNTGELFF.

Only a few counts were recorded for this clonotype. The V call is TRBV10-3, the J call TRBJ2-7; the D gene could be TRBD1 or TRBD2 (5 bases each). Per the germline V gene, CDR1 is ENHRY and CDR2 is SYGVKD. CDR3 size: 15 residues. The V gene lost 3 bases and the J gene lost 2 bases, with 14 bases spanning the gap. This CDR3 is CAISDRAGTTYEQYF. CDR3 DNA sequence: TGTGCCATCAGTGACAGGGCAGGGACCACCTACGAGCAGTACTTC.

The chain combines TRBV5-6 with TRBJ2-5; D remains ambiguous. The CDR3 runs 13 residues. The germline gives CDR1 SGHDT, CDR2 YYEEEE. Trimming stripped 1 base from V and 5 bases from J, with 9 bases between. The CDR3 loop is CASSLFGRETQYF. CDR3 DNA sequence: TGTGCCAGCAGCTTGTTCGGGCGGGAGACCCAGTACTTC.